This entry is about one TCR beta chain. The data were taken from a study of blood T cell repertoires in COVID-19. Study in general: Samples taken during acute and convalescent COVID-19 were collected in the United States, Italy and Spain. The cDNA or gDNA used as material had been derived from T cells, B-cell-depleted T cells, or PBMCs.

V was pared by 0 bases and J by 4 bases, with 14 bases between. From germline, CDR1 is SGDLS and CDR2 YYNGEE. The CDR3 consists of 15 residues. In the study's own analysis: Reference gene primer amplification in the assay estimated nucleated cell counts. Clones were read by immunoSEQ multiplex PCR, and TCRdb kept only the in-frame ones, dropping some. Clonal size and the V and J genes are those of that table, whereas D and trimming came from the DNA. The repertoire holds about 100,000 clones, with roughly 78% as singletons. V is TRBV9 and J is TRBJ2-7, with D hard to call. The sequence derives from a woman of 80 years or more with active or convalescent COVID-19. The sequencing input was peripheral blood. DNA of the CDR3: TGTGCCAGCAGCGTAGACATAGACAATCTTTACGAGCAGTACTTC. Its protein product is CASSVDIDNLYEQYF.